The next 19 T cell receptor beta chains were all read from a single sample in a study of blood T cell repertoires in COVID-19. Produced via immunoSEQ multiplex PCR; TCRdb's table is partial and in-frame only. The sample has 25,000 to 35,000 clones, roughly nine tenths seen once. Sequences were obtained from peripheral blood. These TCRs come from a human donor with active COVID-19. The donor label of this sample is uncertain.

The J gene is TRBJ2-1, the V gene TRBV9; TRBD2 matches at 11 bases. The germline V gene has CDR1 SGDLS and CDR2 YYNGEE. V shed 3 bases, J shed 3 bases, and the junction held 2 bases outside the gene matches. The CDR3 has 15 residues. The CDR3 DNA is TGTGCCAGCAGCGCACTAGCGGGGGACTACAATGAGCAGTTCTTC. It encodes CASSALAGDYNEQFF.

The CDR3 loop is CASSYSSDSYEQYF. DNA for the CDR3: TGTGCCAGCAGTTACTCATCCGACAGCTACGAGCAGTACTTC. The chain couples TRBV6-6 to TRBJ2-7; D is possibly TRBD1 (5 bases). CDR1 is MNHNY, CDR2 SVGAGI, per germline (reference sequence). The CDR3 has 14 amino acids. The V gene lost 0 bases and the J gene lost 3 bases, with 9 bases spanning the gap.

This chain connects TRBV7-3 to TRBJ2-7, with 7 bases matching TRBD1. V lost 5 bases and J lost 4; bases outside the gene matches: 17. Germline CDR1 is SGHTA and CDR2 is FQGTGA. This CDR3 is built from 17 residues. The CDR3 spells CASSHEDRVVRCYEQYF. In DNA, the CDR3 is TGTGCCAGCAGCCACGAAGACAGGGTGGTAAGGTGTTACGAGCAGTACTTC.

The rearrangement links TRBV9 to TRBJ2-7; 8 bases agree with TRBD1. The CDR3 runs to 14 residues. V lost 4 bases to trimming and J lost 2 bases; unmatched junction nucleotides: 5. Germline V gene data show CDR1 as SGDLS and CDR2 as YYNGEE. The CDR3: CASSRGTGAYEQYF. The CDR3 DNA reads TGTGCCAGCAGCAGAGGGACAGGAGCCTACGAGCAGTACTTC.

This clone was seen just once. The chain links TRBV12-3 or TRBV12-4 to TRBJ2-7; D unresolved. Trimming stripped 2 bases from V and 0 bases from J, with 5 bases between. The CDR3 consists of 13 residues. The CDR3 DNA sequence: TGTGCCAGCAGTTTACAGTTCTCCTACGAGCAGTACTTC. Protein sequence: CASSLQFSYEQYF.

The CDR3 bases are TGTGCCAGCAGCTTTGTCGCGGGGGGGCGTACAGATACGCAGTATTTT. This gives the protein CASSFVAGGRTDTQYF. The chain carries TRBV7-2 and TRBJ2-3; the match to TRBD2 covers 9 bases. Trimming at V came to 3 bases and at J to 3 bases, leaving 7 bases not matched to a gene. The CDR3 has 16 amino acids. The germline gives CDR1 SGHTA, CDR2 FQGNSA.

The rearrangement uses TRBV19 and TRBJ1-1; TRBD1 matches 7 bases. Germline V gene lookup returns CDR1 LNHDA and CDR2 SQIVND (reference sequence). Unmatched junction bases numbered 5, after V lost 2 bases and J lost 8 bases. CDR3 size: 13 residues. CDR3 in amino acids: CASSITGTAEAFF. The CDR3 DNA sequence: TGTGCCAGTAGTATAACCGGGACAGCAGAAGCTTTCTTT.

The CDR3 sequence: CSVDNGGRPNEQYF. The CDR3 DNA is TGCAGCGTTGATAACGGCGGGAGACCCAACGAGCAGTACTTC. The chain uses TRBV29-1 and TRBJ2-7, with 7 bases lining up with TRBD2. The CDR3 extends over 14 amino acids. The trim removed 3 bases at V and 5 bases at J, leaving 10 bases unmatched. Per the germline V gene, CDR1 is SQVTM and CDR2 is ANQGSEA.

V is TRBV6-5 and J is TRBJ1-5; 9 nucleotides align to TRBD1. Per the germline V gene, CDR1 is MNHEY and CDR2 is SVGAGI. V dropped 7 bases and J dropped 3; count of bases not matched to a gene: 4. The CDR3 spans 14 residues. CDR3 nucleotide sequence: TGTGCCAGCACAACAGGGGGCACCAATCAGCCCCAGCATTTT. This gives the protein CASTTGGTNQPQHF.

CDR3 loop: CASSLIKTGDTEAFF. Here the CDR3 DNA reads TGCGCCAGCAGTCTAATTAAGACAGGAGACACTGAAGCTTTCTTT. The chain couples TRBV5-1 to TRBJ1-1, with D tentatively TRBD1 (6 bases). Germline V gives CDR1 SGHRS, CDR2 YFSETQ. CDR3 length: 15 amino acids. V gave up 5 bases and J gave up 3 bases, with 17 bases separating them. Variable domain in full (rest from reference TRBV5-1 and TRBJ1-1): KAGVTQTPRYLIKTRGQQVTLSCSPISGHRSVSWYQQTPGQGLQFLFEYFSETQRNKGNFPGRFSGRQFSNSRSEMNVSTLELGDSALYLCASSLIKTGDTEAFFGQGTRLTVV.

This chain links TRBV5-1 with TRBJ2-4, with 8 positions matching TRBD1. J was trimmed by 8 bases and V by 4 bases; bases with no gene match: 14. Per germline, CDR1 SGHRS and CDR2 YFSETQ. There are 16 residues in the CDR3. The CDR3 DNA is TGCGCCAGCAGCGAAGGGTCGGACAGGGTGAGGGACATTCAGTACTTC. It codes for CASSEGSDRVRDIQYF.

This chain connects TRBV18 to TRBJ1-2; D not certain. CDR3 size: 14 residues. V dropped 3 bases and J dropped 4 bases, with 12 bases sitting between them. Germline V gene lookup returns CDR1 KGHSH and CDR2 LQKENI. The CDR3 protein is CASSPGPLLYGYTF. CDR3 nucleotides: TGTGCCAGCTCACCGGGCCCGCTCCTCTATGGCTACACCTTC.

The genes are TRBV28 and TRBJ2-1; TRBD1 is a possible D gene (5 bases). Trimming removed 6 bases at V and 4 bases at J, with 10 bases between. Germline V gene data show CDR1 as MDHEN and CDR2 as SYDVKM. The CDR3 has 13 amino acids. CDR3 nucleotides: TGTGCCAGCAGACCCCAGGGTTACAATGAGCAGTTCTTC. Translated, it gives CASRPQGYNEQFF.

The chain combines TRBV3-1 (or the pseudogene TRBV3-2) with TRBJ1-2, with 8 bases fitting TRBD1. CDR1 and CDR2 from the germline V gene are LGHDT and YNNKEL (reference sequence). V gave up 2 bases and J gave up 7 bases; unmatched junction bases: 6. The CDR3 is 14 residues long. CDR3 loop: CASSQPTGAAGYTF. CDR3 DNA: TGTGCCAGCAGCCAACCGACAGGGGCGGCTGGCTACACCTTC.

The chain links TRBV7-2 to TRBJ2-7; perhaps TRBD1 as D (5 bases). This CDR3 contains 15 residues. V was cut by 1 base and J by 1 base, with 11 bases left in between. Per the germline V gene, CDR1 is SGHTA and CDR2 is FQGNSA. The CDR3: CASSLVQGFSYEQYF. The DNA of the CDR3 is TGTGCCAGCAGCTTAGTGCAGGGCTTTTCCTACGAGCAGTACTTC.

The rearrangement joins TRBV6-5 to TRBJ2-1; 7 nucleotides agree with TRBD2. Germline V gives CDR1 MNHEY, CDR2 SVGAGI. Trimming took 6 bases from V and 6 from J; bases not matched to a gene: 11. This CDR3 is built from 15 residues. DNA for the CDR3: TGTGCCAGCAGGCAGGGACTACCCCCGGGCAATGAGCAGTTCTTC. It is translated as CASRQGLPPGNEQFF.

V usage is TRBV4-3 and J usage is TRBJ2-7; 7 nucleotides align to TRBD2. In germline, CDR1 is LGHNA, CDR2 YSLEER. The CDR3 is made up of 17 amino acids. The trim removed 0 bases at V and 7 bases at J, leaving 15 bases unmatched. The CDR3 region is CASSQDSSGGSPGEQYF. CDR3 bases: TGCGCCAGCAGCCAAGATTCTAGCGGCGGTTCACCCGGTGAGCAGTACTTC.

The chain joins TRBV5-6 to TRBJ2-1; D uncertain. The germline V gene has CDR1 SGHDT and CDR2 YYEEEE. The V gene lost 2 bases and the J gene lost 0 bases, with 9 bases spanning the gap. This CDR3 contains 15 residues. CDR3 residues: CASSFFQDSYNEQFF. Written as DNA, the CDR3 is TGTGCCAGCAGCTTTTTCCAGGACTCCTACAATGAGCAGTTCTTC.

The J gene is TRBJ2-7, the V gene TRBV9; D may be TRBD2 (5 bases). Per the germline V gene, CDR1 is SGDLS and CDR2 is YYNGEE. The CDR3 loop spans 14 amino acids. V lost 0 bases and J lost 6, with 13 bases in between. The CDR3: CASSVAQGSGEQYF. The CDR3 DNA reads as TGTGCCAGCAGCGTAGCACAAGGGAGTGGCGAGCAGTACTTC.